This passage covers 18 T cell receptor beta chains from one sample sequenced in a study of CD8 T cells in Susac syndrome. Reverse transcription of about 0.5 to 1 ug RNA used random hexamers. TCRdb reprocessed the immunoSEQ multiplex PCR reads with MiXCR, giving one entry per CDR3 protein. The sample lists approximately 150,000 distinct CDR3 sequences; 85% to 95% were seen once. What was sequenced was CD4+ T cells from PBMCs. Every receptor here comes from a human donor with multiple sclerosis.

CDR3 loop: CASSPGSGVSGNTIYF. In nucleotides, the CDR3 is TGCGCCAGCAGCCCCGGGTCGGGGGTCTCTGGAAACACCATATATTTT. The V and J genes are TRBV4-3 and TRBJ1-3; possibly TRBD1 for D (5 bases). Germline lookup yields CDR1 LGHNA and CDR2 YSLEER. V lost 4 bases and J lost 0, with 13 bases in between. The CDR3 is 16 residues long.

This CDR3 reads CASSGRAEAFF. The CDR3 nucleotides read TGTGCCAGCAGTGGCAGGGCTGAAGCTTTCTTT. The rearrangement joins TRBV12-3 or TRBV12-4 to TRBJ1-1; D perhaps matches TRBD1 (5 bases). The V end lost 5 bases, the J end lost 6 bases, and 7 bases lay between the germline ends. CDR3 size: 11 residues.

The rearrangement uses TRBV30 and TRBJ2-2; D is possibly TRBD1 (5 bases). The CDR3 is made up of 14 amino acids. V dropped 4 bases and J dropped 2 bases, with 11 bases sitting between them. The V gene's germline CDR1 is GTSNPN and CDR2 SVGIG (reference sequence). CDR3 nucleotides: TGTGCCTGGATAAAACAGGACAACACCGGGGAGCTGTTTTTT. Its translation: CAWIKQDNTGELFF.

The V and J genes are TRBV30 and TRBJ2-1; the D gene is possibly TRBD2 (7 bases). Trimming took off 2 bases at V and 3 bases at J, with 14 bases between the two ends. The CDR3 loop spans 15 amino acids. Per the germline V gene, CDR1 is GTSNPN and CDR2 is SVGIG (reference sequence). The CDR3 loop is CAWSTKGGDYNEQFF. In DNA form, the CDR3 reads TGTGCCTGGAGTACAAAGGGGGGGGACTACAATGAGCAGTTCTTC. Variable domain in full (rest from reference TRBV30 and TRBJ2-1): SQTIHQWPATLVQPVGSPLSLECTVEGTSNPNLYWYRQAAGRGLQLLFYSVGIGQISSEVPQNLSASRPQDRQFILSSKKLLLSDSGFYLCAWSTKGGDYNEQFFGPGTRLTVL.

The chain employs TRBV18 and TRBJ2-1, with 7 bases lining up with TRBD1. This CDR3 has 16 amino acids. V lost 0 bases, J lost 6 bases, and 8 bases stayed unmatched. Germline CDR1 and CDR2: KGHSH and LQKENI. In nucleotides, the CDR3 is TGTGCCAGCTCACCACCGATGTCGTCAGGGGGCAATGAGCAGTTCTTC. Residues: CASSPPMSSGGNEQFF.

V is TRBV4-3 and J is TRBJ1-6; TRBD1 agrees at 12 bases. V shed 3 bases, J shed 7 bases, and the junction held 4 bases outside the gene matches. CDR1 LGHNA and CDR2 YSLEER come from the germline V gene. CDR3 length: 16 amino acids. CDR3 coding DNA: TGCGCCAGCAGCCAGGGACAGGGGGCATGGAATTCACCCCTCCACTTT. Protein product: CASSQGQGAWNSPLHF.

The rearrangement joins TRBV3-1 to TRBJ2-4; TRBD1 aligns across 11 bases. The CDR3 is 17 amino acids. V lost 0 bases, J lost 3 bases, and 4 bases stayed unmatched. Germline-derived CDR1 and CDR2 are LGHDT and YNNKEL (reference sequence). CDR3 DNA: TGTGCCAGCAGCCAAGACGGACAGGGGGCATTCAAAAACATTCAGTACTTC. Its translation: CASSQDGQGAFKNIQYF.

V is TRBV30 and J is TRBJ1-5, with D perhaps matching TRBD1 (5 bases). There are 16 residues in the CDR3. V was clipped by 1 base and J by 7 bases, with 20 bases between them. Germline lookup yields CDR1 GTSNPN and CDR2 SVGIG (reference sequence). The CDR3 is CAWSGRGREYKQPQHF. The CDR3 bases are TGTGCCTGGAGTGGACGTGGCAGGGAGTATAAACAGCCCCAGCATTTT.

This clonotype was seen more than once but under ten times. This rearrangement joins TRBV12-3 or TRBV12-4 to TRBJ2-7, with D perhaps matching TRBD1 (5 bases). V shed 6 bases and J shed 2 bases, with 8 bases lying between them. The CDR3 length is 12 residues. CDR3 DNA sequence: TGTGCCAGCAGCCTACAGGCCTACGAGCAGTACTTC. This codes for CASSLQAYEQYF.

Written as DNA, the CDR3 is TGTGCCAGCGGACTCGGTTTAAATTCACCCCTCCACTTT. Protein product: CASGLGLNSPLHF. This chain connects TRBV7-2 to TRBJ1-6; D unclear. Trimming took 8 bases from V and 7 from J, leaving 12 bases between them. Germline CDR1 reads SGHTA; CDR2 reads FQGNSA. CDR3 length: 13 residues.

V and J are TRBV12-3 or TRBV12-4 and TRBJ2-5, with D unresolved. The CDR3 is 13 amino acids. Trimming removed 3 bases from V and 6 bases from J, with 11 bases in between. The CDR3 nucleotides are TGTGCCAGCAGTTTTTGGCAGGCAAAGACCCAGTACTTC. As protein: CASSFWQAKTQYF.

This CDR3 reads CASSQLRGRGAFF. DNA for the CDR3: TGTGCCAGCAGCCAACTCCGGGGGCGGGGTGCTTTCTTT. The chain uses TRBV3-1 and TRBJ1-1; tentatively, D is TRBD1 (6 bases). In germline, CDR1 is LGHDT, CDR2 YNNKEL (reference sequence). The V gene lost 2 bases and the J gene lost 11 bases, with 15 bases spanning the gap. CDR3 length: 13 amino acids.

The V call is TRBV6-1, the J call TRBJ2-1; D assignment may be TRBD1 or TRBD2 (5 bases each). This CDR3 has 13 residues. The germline V gene has CDR1 MNHNS and CDR2 SASEGT. Trimming shortened V by 6 bases and J by 6 bases, and 12 bases separated the two germline ends. The CDR3 loop reads CASRRDLINEQFF. DNA of the CDR3: TGTGCCAGCAGAAGGGACCTAATCAATGAGCAGTTCTTC.

The chain employs TRBV2 and TRBJ2-1, with D uncertain. CDR3 length: 13 residues. Trimming removed 1 base at V and 0 bases at J, with 1 base between. CDR1 and CDR2 (germline): SNHLY, FYNNEI. The CDR3 DNA is TGTGCCAGCAGTGAAGTCTCCTACAATGAGCAGTTCTTC. Its protein is CASSEVSYNEQFF.

The chain carries TRBV27 and TRBJ2-3; TRBD2 aligns across 10 bases. J gave up 5 bases and V 6 bases, and 8 bases lay outside the gene matches. The CDR3 covers 15 residues. Looked up from germline, CDR1 is MNHEY and CDR2 is SMNVEV (reference sequence). CDR3 DNA: TGTGCCAGCAGCTCCGGACTAGCGGTTCGAGATACGCAGTATTTT. As protein: CASSSGLAVRDTQYF.

The gene calls are TRBV30 and TRBJ1-1; no definite D call. The length of the CDR3 is 11 residues. Germline V gives CDR1 GTSNPN, CDR2 SVGIG (reference sequence). Between the trimmed V and J ends, which lost 7 bases and 3 bases, there was a span of 9 bases. As DNA, the CDR3 is TGTGCCTTAGCTGGCTACACTGAAGCTTTCTTT. This codes for CALAGYTEAFF.

This chain joins TRBV20-1 and TRBJ2-3; no clear D. Germline assignment: CDR1 DFQATT and CDR2 SNEGSKA (reference sequence). This CDR3 is built from 11 residues. Trimming removed 6 bases at V and 4 bases at J, with 8 bases between. The CDR3 spells CSATRADTQYF. CDR3 DNA: TGCAGTGCGACCAGAGCAGATACGCAGTATTTT.

The rearrangement joins TRBV30 to TRBJ1-3; no firm D call. With 0 bases removed from V and 4 bases from J, the gap between germline ends came to 4 bases. In germline, CDR1 is GTSNPN, CDR2 SVGIG (reference sequence). CDR3 length equals 12 residues. In DNA form, the CDR3 reads TGTGCCTGGAGTGTTTTCGGAAACACCATATATTTT. Translating it yields CAWSVFGNTIYF. Complete variable domain (other parts from reference TRBV30 and TRBJ1-3): SQTIHQWPATLVQPVGSPLSLECTVEGTSNPNLYWYRQAAGRGLQLLFYSVGIGQISSEVPQNLSASRPQDRQFILSSKKLLLSDSGFYLCAWSVFGNTIYFGEGSWLTVV.